The rows below give T cell receptor beta chains drawn from one sample of a study of blood T cells in healthy people across ages. TCRdb reprocessed the 5' RACE reads via MiXCR and lists one record per CDR3 protein. The repertoire has roughly 2 million distinct CDR3 sequences, around half of them found once; the top ten carry approximately 2.1%. Sequenced sample: blood. The receptors stem from a woman in her forties in good health. Each CDR3 is given with its conserved first and last residue. The order of the fields is clone size, D gene, V gene, J gene, CDR3 DNA, CDR3 protein. A D gene is named only where the DNA matches it firmly. Clone size is stated in some rows and not others, as once, few, many or a class when expanded.

clone_size: .
d_call: .
v_call: TRBV29-1
j_call: TRBJ2-7
cdr3_nt: TGCAGCGTCGCCGGACAGACGGCCTACAATGAGCAGTACTTC
cdr3_aa: CSVAGQTAYNEQYF

clone_size: .
d_call: .
v_call: TRBV27
j_call: TRBJ2-5
cdr3_nt: TGTGCCAGCAGTTTATACCCCACGGGGGAGACCCAGTACTTC
cdr3_aa: CASSLYPTGETQYF

clone_size: few
d_call: TRBD2
v_call: TRBV29-1
j_call: TRBJ2-5
cdr3_nt: TGCAGCGTACAGCGGGGGGCAGCCGCGGTCGAGACCCAGTACTTC
cdr3_aa: CSVQRGAAAVETQYF

clone_size: .
d_call: .
v_call: TRBV28
j_call: TRBJ2-3
cdr3_nt: TGTGCCAGCAGTTTACGCGAGGAGTCGCTAACGTTGGATACGCAGTATTTT
cdr3_aa: CASSLREESLTLDTQYF

clone_size: .
d_call: .
v_call: TRBV7-2
j_call: TRBJ2-3
cdr3_nt: TGTGCCAGCAGCTGGACATCCTACACAGATACGCAGTATTTT
cdr3_aa: CASSWTSYTDTQYF

clone_size: .
d_call: TRBD2
v_call: TRBV20-1
j_call: TRBJ2-5
cdr3_nt: TGCAGTGCTAGGAGGGCTAGCGGGACACAAGAGACCCAGTACTTC
cdr3_aa: CSARRASGTQETQYF

clone_size: .
d_call: .
v_call: TRBV6-1
j_call: TRBJ1-2
cdr3_nt: TGTGCCAGCTATTTCCCGGGGGGTACTTATGGCTACACCTTC
cdr3_aa: CASYFPGGTYGYTF

clone_size: .
d_call: .
v_call: TRBV3-1
j_call: TRBJ2-7
cdr3_nt: TGTGCCACCGGAAAGGGGGACGCACTTGACTCCTACGAGCAGTACTTC
cdr3_aa: CATGKGDALDSYEQYF

clone_size: few
d_call: .
v_call: TRBV9
j_call: TRBJ1-1
cdr3_nt: TGTGCCAGCAGCCCTAGTGGGCTGAACACTGAAGCTTTCTTT
cdr3_aa: CASSPSGLNTEAFF

clone_size: .
d_call: TRBD2
v_call: TRBV24-1
j_call: TRBJ2-5
cdr3_nt: TGTGCCACCAGTATGGGACTACAAGCCTACAATGAGCAGTACTTC
cdr3_aa: CATSMGLQAYNEQYF

clone_size: many
d_call: .
v_call: TRBV7-2
j_call: TRBJ2-6
cdr3_nt: TGTGCCAGCAACTTAGACAGCTCTGGGGCCAACGTCCTGACTTTC
cdr3_aa: CASNLDSSGANVLTF

clone_size: .
d_call: TRBD2
v_call: TRBV6-2/TRBV6-3
j_call: TRBJ2-7
cdr3_nt: TGTGCCGGAGGGCTAGCGGGGACCGAGCAGTACTTC
cdr3_aa: CAGGLAGTEQYF

clone_size: .
d_call: .
v_call: TRBV6-2/TRBV6-3
j_call: TRBJ1-5
cdr3_nt: TGTGCCAGCAGCACCTTAAGCGGACACTCCCTCAATCAGCCCCAGCATTTT
cdr3_aa: CASSTLSGHSLNQPQHF

clone_size: .
d_call: TRBD1
v_call: TRBV7-2
j_call: TRBJ2-2
cdr3_nt: TGTGCCAGCAGCTTACGGCAGACAGGGACCGGGGAGCTGTTTTTT
cdr3_aa: CASSLRQTGTGELFF

clone_size: .
d_call: TRBD2
v_call: TRBV4-2
j_call: TRBJ2-1
cdr3_nt: TGTGCCGGCAGCCAAGATCTCGGGACGGGGGGTTACAATGAGCAGTTCTTC
cdr3_aa: CAGSQDLGTGGYNEQFF

clone_size: few
d_call: .
v_call: TRBV6-6
j_call: TRBJ2-5
cdr3_nt: TGTGCCAGCAGGGACGGGCGATCCGAGACCCAGTACTTC
cdr3_aa: CASRDGRSETQYF

clone_size: once
d_call: .
v_call: TRBV11-3
j_call: TRBJ2-7
cdr3_nt: TGTGCCAGCAGCTTAGGGGCAGGGGGACTTGGAGAGCAGTACTTC
cdr3_aa: CASSLGAGGLGEQYF

clone_size: few
d_call: TRBD2
v_call: TRBV12-3/TRBV12-4
j_call: TRBJ2-7
cdr3_nt: TGTGCCAGCAAGGCTAGCGGGGTTGCCTACGAGCAGTACTTC
cdr3_aa: CASKASGVAYEQYF

clone_size: .
d_call: .
v_call: TRBV12-3/TRBV12-4
j_call: TRBJ1-2
cdr3_nt: TGTGCCAGCAGAACAGAGCCGGGACGGTCTCTGAGGGACTATGGCTACACCTTC
cdr3_aa: CASRTEPGRSLRDYGYTF

clone_size: .
d_call: .
v_call: TRBV27
j_call: TRBJ2-3
cdr3_nt: TGTGCCAGCAGTTTATCACCCCAGCGGTTCACAGATACGCAGTATTTT
cdr3_aa: CASSLSPQRFTDTQYF

clone_size: few
d_call: .
v_call: TRBV20-1
j_call: TRBJ2-7
cdr3_nt: TGCAGTGCTAGAGATACGGACGGAAGCTACGAGCAGTACTTC
cdr3_aa: CSARDTDGSYEQYF

clone_size: few
d_call: TRBD1
v_call: TRBV25-1
j_call: TRBJ2-7
cdr3_nt: TGTGCCAGCAGGGATACGGACAGGCCCCATTACGAGCAGTACTTC
cdr3_aa: CASRDTDRPHYEQYF

clone_size: few
d_call: TRBD2
v_call: TRBV20-1
j_call: TRBJ2-7
cdr3_nt: TGCAGTGCTGGACACCCCCAGGGACTAGAGCTTCCCGAGCAGTACTTC
cdr3_aa: CSAGHPQGLELPEQYF

clone_size: .
d_call: TRBD1
v_call: TRBV10-3
j_call: TRBJ1-5
cdr3_nt: TGTGCCATCAGTGAGGACAGGGGGATCCAGCCCCAGCATTTT
cdr3_aa: CAISEDRGIQPQHF

clone_size: .
d_call: TRBD2
v_call: TRBV10-3
j_call: TRBJ2-3
cdr3_nt: TGTGCCATCATGGCTAGCGGGGCGGCGGGAGATACGCAGTATTTT
cdr3_aa: CAIMASGAAGDTQYF

clone_size: .
d_call: .
v_call: TRBV27
j_call: TRBJ2-3
cdr3_nt: TGTGCCAGCAGTTTAACTCCTACTAGCACAGATACGCAGTATTTT
cdr3_aa: CASSLTPTSTDTQYF

clone_size: .
d_call: .
v_call: TRBV9
j_call: TRBJ1-4
cdr3_nt: TGTGCCAGCAGCGTAGCATGGGGGTCGAATGAAAAACTGTTTTTT
cdr3_aa: CASSVAWGSNEKLFF

clone_size: .
d_call: .
v_call: TRBV9
j_call: TRBJ1-2
cdr3_nt: TGTGCCAGCAGCGGGAACCGTCGCGGCTACACCTTC
cdr3_aa: CASSGNRRGYTF

clone_size: once
d_call: TRBD1
v_call: TRBV28
j_call: TRBJ1-1
cdr3_nt: TGTGCCAGCGGAATACAGGGGGTGAACACTGAAGCTTTCTTT
cdr3_aa: CASGIQGVNTEAFF

clone_size: .
d_call: .
v_call: TRBV7-2
j_call: TRBJ1-4
cdr3_nt: TGTGCCAGCAGCTTAATGAGCCTCGGTGAAAAACTGTTTTTT
cdr3_aa: CASSLMSLGEKLFF

clone_size: few
d_call: TRBD1
v_call: TRBV25-1
j_call: TRBJ2-5
cdr3_nt: TGTGCCAGCAGTGGGACAGGGGGCATTACAGAGACCCAGTACTTC
cdr3_aa: CASSGTGGITETQYF

clone_size: .
d_call: TRBD1
v_call: TRBV11-2
j_call: TRBJ2-4
cdr3_nt: TGTGCCAGCAGCTACCCGGGACAGGGGGAAAACATTCAGTACTTC
cdr3_aa: CASSYPGQGENIQYF

clone_size: .
d_call: .
v_call: TRBV4-1
j_call: TRBJ1-5
cdr3_nt: TGCGCCAGCAGCCAACCCCCCGGTGTAGTGGGTCAGCCCCAGCATTTT
cdr3_aa: CASSQPPGVVGQPQHF

clone_size: .
d_call: .
v_call: TRBV12-3/TRBV12-4
j_call: TRBJ1-3
cdr3_nt: TGTGCCAGCAGACCCAATAGCTCTGGAAACACCATATATTTT
cdr3_aa: CASRPNSSGNTIYF

clone_size: .
d_call: .
v_call: TRBV9
j_call: TRBJ2-4
cdr3_nt: TGTGCCAGCAGCGCCCCCCTTGGGGGGTCCAAAAACATTCAGTACTTC
cdr3_aa: CASSAPLGGSKNIQYF

clone_size: .
d_call: TRBD2
v_call: TRBV5-1
j_call: TRBJ2-6
cdr3_nt: TGCGCCAGCAGCTACGAGGGAGGGTCTGGGGCCAACGTCCTGACTTTC
cdr3_aa: CASSYEGGSGANVLTF

clone_size: .
d_call: .
v_call: TRBV7-2
j_call: TRBJ2-3
cdr3_nt: TGTGCCAGCAGCTTAGAGCGGAGGGACAGCTATACAGATACGCAGTATTTT
cdr3_aa: CASSLERRDSYTDTQYF

clone_size: few
d_call: .
v_call: TRBV7-9
j_call: TRBJ2-3
cdr3_nt: TGTGCCAGCAGAAAGGCGGGTCTTCCCACAGATACGCAGTATTTT
cdr3_aa: CASRKAGLPTDTQYF

clone_size: .
d_call: TRBD2
v_call: TRBV20-1
j_call: TRBJ2-3
cdr3_nt: TGCAGTGCTAAGGGCGGGGGAGCAGATACGCAGTATTTT
cdr3_aa: CSAKGGGADTQYF

clone_size: few
d_call: .
v_call: TRBV3-1
j_call: TRBJ2-7
cdr3_nt: TGTGCCAGCAGCCAACCTGACGGAGACTACGAGCAGTACTTC
cdr3_aa: CASSQPDGDYEQYF

clone_size: .
d_call: .
v_call: TRBV12-3/TRBV12-4
j_call: TRBJ2-7
cdr3_nt: TGTGCCAGCAGTTGGCGAAGGGATGGCGAGCAGTACTTC
cdr3_aa: CASSWRRDGEQYF

clone_size: few
d_call: .
v_call: TRBV7-2
j_call: TRBJ2-7
cdr3_nt: TGTGCCAGCAGCAGGGATGGGGGATGGTCCTACGAGCAGTACTTC
cdr3_aa: CASSRDGGWSYEQYF

clone_size: .
d_call: .
v_call: TRBV7-2
j_call: TRBJ2-7
cdr3_nt: TGTGCCAGCAGCTTTTATAGATCCTACGAGCAGTACTTC
cdr3_aa: CASSFYRSYEQYF

clone_size: .
d_call: .
v_call: TRBV18
j_call: TRBJ2-6
cdr3_nt: TGTGCCAGCTCACCTGTCTACTCTGGGGCCAACGTCCTGACTTTC
cdr3_aa: CASSPVYSGANVLTF

clone_size: .
d_call: .
v_call: TRBV4-1
j_call: TRBJ2-5
cdr3_nt: TGCGCCAGCAGCCAGTTTGAGCGGCAGTACTTC
cdr3_aa: CASSQFERQYF

clone_size: .
d_call: .
v_call: TRBV29-1
j_call: TRBJ1-2
cdr3_nt: TGCAGCGTTGAAGATCGGCCCAGGGGCGCGAGGGGCTACACCTTC
cdr3_aa: CSVEDRPRGARGYTF